Presented here are 9 T cell receptor beta chains from one specimen sequenced in a study of PD-1 blockade in classical Hodgkin lymphoma. Autologous stem cell transplantation was followed by relapse in every patient, and brentuximab vedotin exposure varied. Purified CD4+ T cells were obtained from thawed PBMCs through magnetic negative selection. Method: immunoSEQ multiplex PCR; TCRdb's copy keeps in-frame clones and lacks some. Seen here are 30,000 to 35,000 clones, 80% to 95% observed once, and the top ten hold 0.2% to 0.3%. The material was CD4+ T cells from blood, obtained at baseline. These receptors originate from a human donor with classical Hodgkin lymphoma.

The chain joins TRBV6-5 to TRBJ2-1, with 8 bases that match TRBD2. This CDR3 is built from 15 residues. Trimming at V came to 2 bases and at J to 4 bases, leaving 4 bases not matched to a gene. The germline gives CDR1 MNHEY, CDR2 SVGAGI. The CDR3 spells CASSYAGGEYNEQFF. CDR3 in DNA: TGTGCCAGCAGTTACGCGGGAGGAGAGTACAATGAGCAGTTCTTC.

This clone came up once. V is TRBV11-3 and J is TRBJ2-3; 9 bases map to TRBD2. Trimming cost V 5 bases and J 0 bases; bases outside gene matches: 9. The germline V gene has CDR1 SGHNT and CDR2 YENEEA. The CDR3 sequence is 17 residues long. The CDR3 DNA follows: TGTGCCAGCAGCCCGCGGACTAGCGCCTCTAGCACAGATACGCAGTATTTT. Residues: CASSPRTSASSTDTQYF.

V usage is TRBV9 and J usage is TRBJ2-7, with TRBD2 identical over 7 bases. In germline, CDR1 is SGDLS, CDR2 YYNGEE. The length of the CDR3 is 17 residues. Losses at the gene ends were 3 bases for V and 3 bases for J; bases not matched to a gene: 15. The CDR3 region is CASSAETQRGIDYEQYF. CDR3 bases: TGTGCCAGCAGCGCCGAGACCCAGCGGGGCATAGACTACGAGCAGTACTTC.

This sequence joins TRBV14 and TRBJ2-2, with 8 bases fitting TRBD1. V lost 7 bases and J lost 4; bases outside the gene matches: 8. The CDR3 contains 15 residues. Germline V gives CDR1 SGHDN, CDR2 FVKESK. The DNA for the CDR3 is TGTGCCAGCACCCCTGGGGACAGGTTCACCGGGGAGCTGTTTTTT. Protein product: CASTPGDRFTGELFF. The complete variable domain, with remaining parts taken from reference TRBV14 and TRBJ2-2, reads EAGVTQFPSHSVIEKGQTVTLRCDPISGHDNLYWYRRVMGKEIKFLLHFVKESKQDESGMPNNRFLAERTGGTYSTLKVQPAELEDSGVYFCASTPGDRFTGELFFGEGSRLTVL.

This sequence joins TRBV30 and TRBJ2-2, with 9 positions matching TRBD1. This CDR3 comprises 14 residues. V shed 5 bases, J shed 4 bases, and the junction held 5 bases outside the gene matches. The germline V gene encodes CDR1 GTSNPN and CDR2 SVGIG (reference sequence). In nucleotides, the CDR3 is TGTGCCTGGTGCCACAGGGGGCGCACCGGGGAGCTGTTTTTT. It translates to CAWCHRGRTGELFF.

The table lists this clone with a few counts. V usage is TRBV18 and J usage is TRBJ1-2; D remains unclear. CDR1 is KGHSH and CDR2 is LQKENI in the germline V gene. The CDR3 has 13 amino acids. V was pared by 3 bases and J by 3 bases, with 8 bases between. The CDR3 spells CASSPKQHYGYTF. The CDR3 nucleotides read TGTGCCAGCTCACCGAAACAACACTATGGCTACACCTTC. Full variable domain (remainder filled in from reference TRBV18 and TRBJ1-2): NAGVMQNPRHLVRRRGQEARLRCSPMKGHSHVYWYRQLPEEGLKFMVYLQKENIIDESGMPKERFSAEFPKEGPSILRIQQVVRGDSAAYFCASSPKQHYGYTFGSGTRLTVV.

The gene calls are TRBV7-3 and TRBJ2-1; D unclear. The V and J ends lost 5 bases and 4 bases respectively, with 27 bases between them. The germline V gene has CDR1 SGHTA and CDR2 FQGTGA. CDR3 length equals 19 residues. CDR3 residues: CASSQYDPPRTNYYNEQFF. In DNA, the CDR3 is TGTGCCAGCAGCCAATATGACCCACCCCGGACCAACTATTACAATGAGCAGTTCTTC.

V is TRBV4-1 and J is TRBJ1-2, with no clear D. V lost 1 base to trimming and J lost 4 bases, with 10 bases between them. This CDR3 spans 14 amino acids. The V gene's germline CDR1 is MGHRA and CDR2 YSYEKL. CDR3 in DNA: TGCGCCAGCAGCCAAGCGGTCGGCAGCTATGGCTACACCTTC. Translated: CASSQAVGSYGYTF.

This rearrangement joins TRBV27 to TRBJ2-2; TRBD2 matches 9 bases. The trim removed 2 bases at V and 4 bases at J, leaving 8 bases unmatched. The CDR3 sequence is 17 residues long. In germline, CDR1 is MNHEY, CDR2 SMNVEV (reference sequence). CDR3 amino acids: CASSLGSGRTITGELFF. Written as DNA, the CDR3 is TGTGCCAGCAGTTTAGGAAGCGGGAGGACTATCACCGGGGAGCTGTTTTTT.